Below, 25 T cell receptor beta chains from the same sample are listed, as sequenced in a study of glioma-infiltrating T cells after dendritic cell vaccination. Described time point: after dendritic cell vaccination, including at tumor progression/relapse. Sequencing used immunoSEQ multiplex PCR; TCRdb keeps in-frame clones, though not all of them. This sample has 100,000 to 120,000 clones, with 85% to 90% found just once. Sequencing used blood, obtained after dendritic cell vaccination. Receptors were obtained from a human donor with glioblastoma.

About this clone itself: Other DNA sequences of this sample code for an identical CDR3. This sequence joins TRBV9 and TRBJ2-2, with 7 nucleotides matching TRBD2. The trim removed 0 bases at V and 5 bases at J, leaving 1 base unmatched. The CDR3 consists of 14 residues. Germline values: CDR1 SGDLS, CDR2 YYNGEE. In DNA form, the CDR3 reads TGTGCCAGCAGCGTAGCGGGAGGAACCGGGGAGCTGTTTTTT. It encodes CASSVAGGTGELFF.

The chain recombines TRBV9 with TRBJ1-2; 7 bases are shared with TRBD1. J gave up 0 bases and V 4 bases, and 9 bases lay outside the gene matches. The CDR3 totals 16 residues. Germline CDR1 and CDR2: SGDLS and YYNGEE. DNA for the CDR3: TGTGCCAGCAGCATCCGCGGGGACAGTTCTAACTATGGCTACACCTTC. Residues: CASSIRGDSSNYGYTF.

The CDR3 DNA is TGTGCCAGCTCACCACCGAGACAGGTTATTGGGAATGAGCAGTTCTTC. This codes for CASSPPRQVIGNEQFF. The rearrangement links TRBV18 to TRBJ2-1, with D perhaps TRBD1 (6 bases). V shed 0 bases and J shed 7 bases, with 16 bases lying between them. Germline-derived CDR1 and CDR2 are KGHSH and LQKENI. The CDR3 is 16 amino acids.

The V call is TRBV28, the J call TRBJ1-4, with unresolved D. The length of the CDR3 is 11 residues. CDR1 is MDHEN and CDR2 is SYDVKM in the germline V gene. The ends were cut back, 7 bases at V and 10 bases at J, with 10 bases in the middle. Here the CDR3 DNA reads TGTGCCAGCAACGGCGAGGGAAAACTGTTTTTT. This gives the protein CASNGEGKLFF.

The rearrangement links TRBV30 to TRBJ2-1, with D hard to call. Germline CDR1 reads GTSNPN; CDR2 reads SVGIG (reference sequence). This CDR3 is built from 11 residues. The V and J ends lost 3 bases and 4 bases respectively, with 4 bases between them. The CDR3 here is CAWSGYNEQFF. CDR3 nucleotides: TGTGCCTGGAGCGGGTACAATGAGCAGTTCTTC.

In this sample, this clone turned up once. The chain uses TRBV28 and TRBJ2-3, with a possible D match to TRBD2 (5 bases). The CDR3 spans 14 residues. The germline V gene encodes CDR1 MDHEN and CDR2 SYDVKM. V gave up 4 bases and J gave up 6 bases, with 14 bases separating them. The CDR3 sequence is CASSSNAGGDTQYF. The CDR3 nucleotides read TGTGCCAGCAGTTCAAACGCTGGCGGGGATACGCAGTATTTT.

V and J are TRBV4-2 and TRBJ2-7; TRBD2 matches 11 bases. The germline gives CDR1 LGHNA, CDR2 YNFKEQ. V trimming: 2 bases; J trimming: 7 bases; junction bases outside the gene matches: 4. The CDR3 length is 14 residues. The CDR3 region is CASSQLAGGGEQYF. The CDR3 DNA follows: TGTGCCAGCAGCCAACTAGCGGGAGGTGGAGAGCAGTACTTC.

The chain carries TRBV5-1 and TRBJ2-2; D is ambiguous. Trimming shortened V by 4 bases and J by 4 bases, and 14 bases separated the two germline ends. The CDR3 loop spans 15 amino acids. Germline-derived CDR1 and CDR2 are SGHRS and YFSETQ. CDR3: CASSPSPEATGELFF. As DNA, the CDR3 is TGCGCCAGCAGCCCATCCCCCGAGGCCACCGGGGAGCTGTTTTTT.

As concerns this clone: The junction does not match germline at one end; this may be a read error. The chain recombines TRBV2 with TRBJ1-5; D gene uncertain. Germline loops: CDR1 SNHLY, CDR2 FYNNEI. This CDR3 is 15 amino acids long. The CDR3 DNA follows: TGTGCCTGCAGTGAAGACGGGGATAGCAATCAGCCCCAGCATTTT. Translation: CACSEDGDSNQPQHF.

The V call is TRBV7-3, the J call TRBJ1-1; D not certain. CDR1 is SGHTA, CDR2 FQGTGA, per germline. The CDR3 is 15 amino acids. V was pared by 5 bases and J by 0 bases, with 13 bases between. The chain's CDR3 is CASSPSTTLNTEAFF. DNA of the CDR3: TGTGCCAGCAGCCCATCCACTACCTTGAACACTGAAGCTTTCTTT.

The chain has TRBV9 and TRBJ1-1, with TRBD1 matching 11 bases. The CDR3 loop spans 14 amino acids. Germline V gives CDR1 SGDLS, CDR2 YYNGEE. After removal of 6 bases from V and 4 bases from J, the junction contained 5 bases not matched to a gene. The CDR3 reads CASTRGTGGTEAFF. CDR3 coding DNA: TGTGCCAGCACCCGCGGGACAGGGGGCACTGAAGCTTTCTTT.

The chain is built from TRBV19 and TRBJ1-2, with TRBD1 matching 7 bases. Trimming took 3 bases from V and 4 from J; bases not matched to a gene: 2. CDR3 length: 13 residues. From germline, CDR1 is LNHDA and CDR2 SQIVND (reference sequence). The CDR3: CASSMGQLYGYTF. The CDR3 nucleotides are TGTGCCAGTAGTATGGGACAGCTCTATGGCTACACCTTC.

The V call is TRBV10-3, the J call TRBJ2-2, with TRBD1 matching 7 bases. CDR1 and CDR2 from the germline V gene are ENHRY and SYGVKD. The CDR3 loop spans 14 amino acids. J gave up 0 bases and V 11 bases, and 6 bases lay outside the gene matches. The CDR3 spells CASRQGTNTGELFF. DNA for the CDR3: TGTGCCTCTCGACAGGGCACGAACACCGGGGAGCTGTTTTTT.

This chain joins TRBV19 and TRBJ2-7; TRBD2 is a possible D gene (5 bases). Germline CDR1 and CDR2: LNHDA and SQIVND (reference sequence). The CDR3 has 13 residues. Trimming shortened V by 3 bases and J by 2 bases, and 8 bases separated the two germline ends. The CDR3 region has the DNA TGTGCCAGTAGTATTCGGGGTCCCTACGAGCAGTACTTC. Amino acid sequence: CASSIRGPYEQYF.

The chain has TRBV28 and TRBJ2-3, with 7 bases lining up with TRBD2. V shed 6 bases and J 3 bases; nucleotides not matched to a gene: 6. This CDR3 is built from 14 residues. Germline loops: CDR1 MDHEN, CDR2 SYDVKM. The CDR3 spells CASRLGEGTDTQYF. CDR3 coding DNA: TGTGCCAGCAGGTTGGGGGAGGGGACAGATACGCAGTATTTT.

V usage is TRBV5-6 and J usage is TRBJ2-2, with 7 bases that match TRBD2. V lost 4 bases and J lost 2; bases outside the gene matches: 11. Per germline, CDR1 SGHDT and CDR2 YYEEEE. The length of the CDR3 is 17 residues. The CDR3 nucleotides are TGTGCCAGCAGCCTACCCGGGTCGGGGGGAAACACCGGGGAGCTGTTTTTT. Its translation is CASSLPGSGGNTGELFF. Together with reference TRBV5-6 and TRBJ2-2, the CDR3 gives the full variable domain: DAGVTQSPTHLIKTRGQQVTLRCSPKSGHDTVSWYQQALGQGPQFIFQYYEEEERQRGNFPDRFSGHQFPNYSSELNVNALLLGDSALYLCASSLPGSGGNTGELFFGEGSRLTVL.

This rearrangement joins TRBV9 to TRBJ1-2; 9 bases agree with TRBD1. Germline V CDR1 and CDR2: SGDLS, YYNGEE. V lost 4 bases, J lost 4 bases, and 5 bases stayed unmatched. The CDR3 spans 14 residues. The CDR3 region has the DNA TGTGCCAGCAGCCGGGGACAGGGTGCCTATGGCTACACCTTC. Amino acid sequence: CASSRGQGAYGYTF.

The sample holds a few counts of this clone. This sample also contains other DNA sequences that code for the same CDR3. The J gene is TRBJ1-1, the V gene TRBV2; no definite D call. V was shortened by 5 bases and J by 0 bases, with 7 bases between the two germline ends. Germline values: CDR1 SNHLY, CDR2 FYNNEI. This CDR3 is 13 amino acids long. The CDR3 DNA reads TGTGCCAGCAGTCCCACTATGAACACTGAAGCTTTCTTT. As protein: CASSPTMNTEAFF.

This sequence joins TRBV6-1 and TRBJ2-5, with D possibly matching TRBD1 (5 bases). The CDR3 is made up of 13 amino acids. With 5 bases removed from V and 7 bases from J, the gap between germline ends came to 14 bases. Germline V lookup: CDR1 MNHNS, CDR2 SASEGT. This CDR3 is CASSPRVKGTQYF. The CDR3 DNA follows: TGTGCCAGCAGTCCCAGGGTTAAGGGGACCCAGTACTTC.

The chain joins TRBV11-2 to TRBJ2-5; D gene unclear. Germline V gene sequence: CDR1 SGHAT, CDR2 FQNNGV. V was pared by 1 base and J by 5 bases, with 11 bases between. The CDR3 loop spans 14 amino acids. The CDR3, as DNA: TGTGCCAGCAGCTTAGGGCGGCTAGAGGAGACCCAGTACTTC. This encodes CASSLGRLEETQYF.

The chain links TRBV19 to TRBJ2-1, with D tentatively TRBD2 (5 bases). V was shortened by 4 bases and J by 7 bases, with 14 bases between the two germline ends. CDR1 and CDR2 (germline): LNHDA, SQIVND (reference sequence). The CDR3 runs 14 residues. CDR3 amino acids: CASSTDSMLNEQFF. The CDR3, as DNA: TGTGCCAGTAGTACGGACTCAATGCTAAATGAGCAGTTCTTC.

This sequence joins TRBV9 and TRBJ2-7; 10 nucleotides agree with TRBD2. CDR3 length: 14 residues. Losses at the gene ends were 3 bases for V and 3 bases for J; bases not matched to a gene: 3. The germline V gene has CDR1 SGDLS and CDR2 YYNGEE. This CDR3 reads CASSEASGSYEQYF. The CDR3 nucleotides read TGTGCCAGCAGCGAGGCTAGCGGGAGCTACGAGCAGTACTTC.

V gene TRBV7-8 combines with J gene TRBJ1-5; D ambiguous. CDR3 length: 14 amino acids. Germline lookup yields CDR1 SGHVS and CDR2 FQNEAQ. Between the trimmed V and J ends, which lost 1 base and 10 bases, there was a span of 14 bases. The CDR3 DNA reads TGTGCCAGCAGCTTAGGCGTCAGTGGGCAACCCCAGCATTTT. Residues: CASSLGVSGQPQHF.

This chain links TRBV18 with TRBJ2-2, with D uncertain. Germline values: CDR1 KGHSH, CDR2 LQKENI. The CDR3 contains 13 residues. V lost 3 bases and J lost 4, with 6 bases in between. CDR3 amino acids: CASSPPVTGELFF. CDR3 bases: TGTGCCAGCTCACCCCCTGTCACCGGGGAGCTGTTTTTT.

The rearrangement uses TRBV10-3 and TRBJ1-5, with D possibly being TRBD1 (6 bases). The germline V and J ends were trimmed by 2 bases and 6 bases, with 11 bases remaining between them. Germline-derived CDR1 and CDR2 are ENHRY and SYGVKD. The CDR3 covers 14 residues. In DNA form, the CDR3 reads TGTGCCATCAGTGAGACAGGGAAAAGTCAGCCCCAGCATTTT. Protein product: CAISETGKSQPQHF.